This TCR beta chain was found in a study of graft-versus-host responses after intestinal transplantation. Study outcomes and limitations: Investigators detected GvH clones in recipient marrow, with some emerging earlier in ileum or blood.

Clones were read by immunoSEQ multiplex PCR, and TCRdb kept only the in-frame ones, dropping some. The sample yields 85,000 to 90,000 clones, less than 95% seen once. A word on this clone: Its matching antigen is unknown.

The V and J ends lost 2 bases and 1 base, in that order; junction bases with no gene match: 5. This CDR3 comprises 16 residues. From germline, CDR1 is SGHDT and CDR2 YYEEEE. The sequenced sample was unstimulated CD4+ T cells sorted from spleen or lymph node cells, obtained before transplant. The chain has TRBV5-6 and TRBJ1-5, with 8 bases aligning to TRBD1. The sequence came from a human donor who was the organ donor for an intestinal transplant. CDR3 sequence: CASSFWTGLSNQPQHF. DNA of the CDR3: TGTGCCAGCAGCTTCTGGACAGGGTTAAGCAATCAGCCCCAGCATTTT.